The 7 T cell receptor beta chains presented below share a single source sample, sequenced in a study of T cells after yellow fever vaccination. TCRdb redid the calling of the 5' RACE reads with MiXCR, one entry per CDR3 protein. There are about 320,000 distinct CDR3 sequences in the sample; around 7% occur only once, and 18% lies in the top ten. Sample: PBMCs, taken roughly 46 days after the first yellow fever vaccination. These receptors came from a young man who received the YFV17D yellow fever vaccine.

This clonotype was counted between two and nine times. The chain joins TRBV5-1 to TRBJ1-1, with D tentatively TRBD1 (6 bases). Per germline, CDR1 SGHRS and CDR2 YFSETQ. This CDR3 contains 13 residues. The V end was cut by 5 bases, the J end by 4 bases, with 12 bases between. CDR3 residues: CASREGVGTEAFF. In DNA form, the CDR3 reads TGCGCCAGCAGGGAGGGGGTTGGCACTGAAGCTTTCTTT.

The chain couples TRBV5-1 to TRBJ1-1, with a tentative D call TRBD1 (5 bases). V lost 0 bases, J lost 5 bases, and 14 bases lay in between. The germline CDR1 and CDR2 sequences are SGHRS and YFSETQ. This CDR3 has 15 residues. Here the CDR3 DNA reads TGCGCCAGCAGCTTGGCCCTGCAGGGTGGGACTGAAGCTTTCTTT. This translates into CASSLALQGGTEAFF.

This clonotype was recorded at least ten times. The chain has TRBV28 and TRBJ1-1, with D perhaps TRBD1 (5 bases). V lost 5 bases to trimming and J lost 11 bases, with 15 bases between them. The CDR3 sequence is 12 residues long. The germline V gene has CDR1 MDHEN and CDR2 SYDVKM. CDR3 DNA sequence: TGTGCCAGCAGTACATGGGGCTTCCGGGCTTTCTTT. Translation: CASSTWGFRAFF. Supplemented by reference TRBV28 and TRBJ1-1, the full variable domain reads DVKVTQSSRYLVKRTGEKVFLECVQDMDHENMFWYRQDPGLGLRLIYFSYDVKMKEKGDIPEGYSVSREKKERFSLILESASTNQTSMYLCASSTWGFRAFFGQGTRLTVV.

In this sample, this clonotype turned up a few times. The chain recombines TRBV5-5 with TRBJ2-3, with D tentatively TRBD2 (5 bases). The ends were cut back, 3 bases at V and 2 bases at J, with 10 bases in the middle. Germline CDR1 is SGHKS and CDR2 is YYEKEE (reference sequence). This CDR3 is 14 amino acids long. The CDR3 DNA sequence: TGTGCCAGCAGCTCTCCGGGGAACACAGATACGCAGTATTTT. It is translated as CASSSPGNTDTQYF. Full variable domain (rest looked up from reference TRBV5-5 and TRBJ2-3): DAGVTQSPTHLIKTRGQQVTLRCSPISGHKSVSWYQQVLGQGPQFIFQYYEKEERGRGNFPDRFSARQFPNYSSELNVNALLLGDSALYLCASSSPGNTDTQYFGPGTRLTVL.

V gene TRBV4-2 combines with J gene TRBJ1-5, with 10 bases aligning to TRBD1. The CDR3 length is 18 residues. Losses at the gene ends were 4 bases for V and 3 bases for J; bases not matched to a gene: 12. The germline V gene has CDR1 LGHNA and CDR2 YNFKEQ. The CDR3: CASSRQLSGTGDNQPQHF. Here the CDR3 DNA reads TGTGCCAGCAGCCGGCAACTTTCCGGGACAGGGGACAATCAGCCCCAGCATTTT.

The J gene is TRBJ1-2, the V gene TRBV7-2; D not resolved. This CDR3 contains 14 residues. Looked up from germline, CDR1 is SGHTA and CDR2 is FQGNSA. V was clipped by 5 bases and J by 4 bases, with 14 bases between them. The DNA for the CDR3 is TGTGCCAGCAGCCTTATCAAGGGAACCTATGGCTACACCTTC. It yields the protein CASSLIKGTYGYTF.

V gene TRBV20-1 combines with J gene TRBJ1-6, with D possibly being TRBD1 (6 bases). Germline-derived CDR1 and CDR2 are DFQATT and SNEGSKA (reference sequence). The CDR3 runs 13 residues. Trimming took off 7 bases at V and 7 bases at J, with 14 bases between the two ends. As DNA, the CDR3 is TGCAGTGATTCGAACAGGGTCAATTCACCCCTCCACTTT. The encoded protein is CSDSNRVNSPLHF.